The rows below give T cell receptor beta chains drawn from one sample of a study of T cells in Graves' hyperthyroidism and ophthalmopathy. A single record per CDR3 protein comes from TCRdb applying MiXCR to the multiplex PCR reads. The sample lists around 340,000 distinct CDR3 sequences; 21% were seen once. Sequences were obtained from blood. The receptors stem from a woman aged 50 to 65 with Graves' hyperthyroidism. The CDR3 runs from the conserved cysteine through the conserved F or W. Each record gives: V gene, clone size, J gene, D gene, CDR3 DNA, CDR3 protein. The D gene is left open where the match is weak. A row's size may be missing; if present it is once, few, many or a size class.

TRBV19	-	TRBJ2-5	TRBD2	TGTGCCAGTAGTATCGGACTAGCGGGGGTAGAGACCCAGTACTTC	CASSIGLAGVETQYF
TRBV28	many	TRBJ2-1	TRBD2	TGTGCCAGCAGCTCCCAGACTAGCGGGGGGGCAGATGAGCAGTTCTTC	CASSSQTSGGADEQFF
TRBV20-1	-	TRBJ2-1	TRBD2	TGCAGTGCTAGAGATATCGCGGGGGGGCAGGTTGAGCAGTTCTTC	CSARDIAGGQVEQFF
TRBV20-1	-	TRBJ1-2	-	TGCAGTGCTAGATTGGGTGGCAGCACTAACTATGGCTACACCTTC	CSARLGGSTNYGYTF
TRBV3-1	many	TRBJ1-5	-	TGTGCCAGCAGCCAAGTACTTGACACGGGACCCCAGCATTTT	CASSQVLDTGPQHF
TRBV5-1	many	TRBJ1-6	-	TGCGCCAGCAGCTTGGCCGGGGAGATGGATTCACCCCTCCACTTT	CASSLAGEMDSPLHF
TRBV3-1	-	TRBJ1-1	TRBD1	TGTGCCAGCAGCCAAGGGGGGACAGAGGGTGAAGCTTTCTTT	CASSQGGTEGEAFF
TRBV28	many	TRBJ2-7	TRBD1	TGTGCCAGCAGGTCCGGGACAGGAACCTACGAGCAGTACTTC	CASRSGTGTYEQYF
TRBV2	-	TRBJ1-1	-	TGTGCCAGCAGTGAATGGCGGGCGAACACTGAAGCTTTCTTT	CASSEWRANTEAFF
TRBV4-1	many	TRBJ2-5	TRBD1	TGCGCCAGCAGCCAGACGTGGGACAGGTGGTGGGGGTGGCAAGAGACCCAGTACTTC	CASSQTWDRWWGWQETQYF
TRBV29-1	many	TRBJ2-2	-	TGCAGCGTTGTCGGGGCAGGGTCAAGGAGGGCCGGGGAGCTGTTTTTT	CSVVGAGSRRAGELFF
TRBV10-1	-	TRBJ1-1	-	TGCGCCGGCAGTGAGTCTCCAGCTTTCTTT	CAGSESPAFF
TRBV7-2	many	TRBJ2-1	TRBD2	TGTGCCAGCAGCAAGACTAGCGGGAGGGCGGGAGAGCAGTTCTTC	CASSKTSGRAGEQFF
TRBV27	-	TRBJ2-1	-	TGTGCCAGCAGTTCTGAGCGGGTTAGCTCCTACAATGAGCAGTTCTTC	CASSSERVSSYNEQFF
TRBV3-1	many	TRBJ2-5	TRBD2	TGTGCCAGCAGCCAAGATCGAAGGACTAGCGGGGGGCCGGAGACCCAGTACTTC	CASSQDRRTSGGPETQYF
TRBV18	many	TRBJ1-1	-	TGTGCCAGCTCACCCCGACAGACCACTGAAGCTTTCTTT	CASSPRQTTEAFF
TRBV7-8	many	TRBJ2-7	TRBD2	TGTGCCAGCAGCTTGGGGACTAGCGGGTGGGGAGAGCAGTACTTC	CASSLGTSGWGEQYF
TRBV19	few	TRBJ2-2	-	TGTGCCAGTGGGGCTACGAACACCGGGGAGCTGTTTTTT	CASGATNTGELFF
TRBV5-1	many	TRBJ1-1	-	TGCGCCAGCAGCTTGGCCCCCCGGAACACTGAAGCTTTCTTT	CASSLAPRNTEAFF
TRBV6-1	few	TRBJ2-2	-	TGTGCCAGCAGTTCTAGGGGGGCCGGGGAGCTGTTTTTT	CASSSRGAGELFF
TRBV9	-	TRBJ2-3	-	TGTGCCAGCAGCGTAGTAGGGGTAAGCACAGATACGCAGTATTTT	CASSVVGVSTDTQYF
TRBV7-3	many	TRBJ2-2	-	TGTGCCAGCAGCTTAAGTGGGACTGGATCCACCGGGGAGCTGTTTTTT	CASSLSGTGSTGELFF
TRBV11-2	many	TRBJ2-2	-	TGTGCCAGCATGTCCCTTGGGGCCGGGGAGCTGTTTTTT	CASMSLGAGELFF
TRBV9	-	TRBJ2-5	TRBD2	TGTGCCAGCAGCGTAAGCGGGGGGGCCACAGAGACCCAGTACTTC	CASSVSGGATETQYF
TRBV29-1	many	TRBJ2-7	-	TGCAGCGTTGGGCGGGGTTACTCCTACGAGCAGTACTTC	CSVGRGYSYEQYF
TRBV5-5	few	TRBJ2-5	TRBD1	TGTGCCAGCAGCTTCTCGGCAGGGGGCTTAGAGACCCAGTACTTC	CASSFSAGGLETQYF
TRBV2	many	TRBJ1-4	-	TGTGCCAGCACCAAAGTACGAGAAAAACTGTTTTTT	CASTKVREKLFF
TRBV6-1	few	TRBJ2-2	TRBD2	TGTGCCAGCAGGAGGGGTAGCGGGGATACCGGGGAGCTGTTTTTT	CASRRGSGDTGELFF
TRBV28	many	TRBJ2-5	TRBD1	TGTGCCAGCAGGCGAGGGACAGGGGGCTCGGAGACCCAGTACTTC	CASRRGTGGSETQYF
TRBV11-1	many	TRBJ1-6	-	TGTGCCAGCAGCACGCGGACAGTTACGGATAATTCACCCCTCCACTTT	CASSTRTVTDNSPLHF
TRBV19	-	TRBJ1-3	-	TGTGCCAGTAGTATCGAAAGGTACTCTGGAAACACCATATATTTT	CASSIERYSGNTIYF
TRBV6-1	few	TRBJ2-1	TRBD2	TGTGCCAGCAGTTATGCGGCTAGCGGGGGGTTAGATGAGCAGTTCTTC	CASSYAASGGLDEQFF
TRBV10-3	many	TRBJ1-6	TRBD1	TGTGCCATCAGTGACCAGGGGGGGGTCTATAATTCACCCCTCCACTTT	CAISDQGGVYNSPLHF
TRBV6-1	many	TRBJ2-7	-	TGTGCCAGCAGTTATGGCCGGGACAATCCCTACGAGCTGTACTTC	CASSYGRDNPYELYF
TRBV4-1	few	TRBJ2-5	-	TGCGCCAGCAGCCAAGCCGGACAGCAAGAGACCCAGTACTTC	CASSQAGQQETQYF
TRBV3-1	many	TRBJ1-1	-	TGTGCCAGCAGTCGAACACGGAACACTGAAGCTTTCTTT	CASSRTRNTEAFF
TRBV6-1	many	TRBJ2-1	TRBD1	TGTGCCAGCAGACGGGACAGGGGGGCTGATGAGCAGTTCTTC	CASRRDRGADEQFF
TRBV11-2	many	TRBJ2-7	-	TGTGCCAGCAGCTTAGGGCTAGCCCGGGACGAGCAGTACTTC	CASSLGLARDEQYF
TRBV7-3	many	TRBJ1-1	TRBD1	TGTGCCAGCAGCTTACGCCGGGACAGGGTCCCTGAAGCTTTCTTT	CASSLRRDRVPEAFF
TRBV27	few	TRBJ2-3	TRBD2	TGTGCCAGCAGTTTCACCCCAGCGGGAATCACAGATACGCAGTATTTT	CASSFTPAGITDTQYF
TRBV28	many	TRBJ1-1	-	TGTGCCAGCAGTTTGAGGGAGGGCACTGAAGCTTTCTTT	CASSLREGTEAFF
TRBV27	few	TRBJ2-7	-	TGTGCCAGCAGTTTATTTCTCGGGACCCCAAGGGGGGAGCAGTACTTC	CASSLFLGTPRGEQYF
TRBV7-9	-	TRBJ2-1	TRBD2	TGTGCCAGCACCTATAGCGGGAGGGCCTCTTATGAGCAGTTCTTC	CASTYSGRASYEQFF
TRBV18	many	TRBJ2-5	-	TGTGCCAGCTCAATTAGTATAACCACTCAAGAGACCCAGTACTTC	CASSISITTQETQYF
TRBV13	few	TRBJ1-1	TRBD1	TGTGCCGGCAGCCCCCCGACAGGGATGAATCTTGAAGCTTTCTTT	CAGSPPTGMNLEAFF
TRBV20-1	many	TRBJ1-1	-	TGCAGTACCAGCGTGAACACTGAAGCTTTCTTT	CSTSVNTEAFF
TRBV28	many	TRBJ2-5	TRBD2	TGTGCCAGCAGTGGGAGACTAGCGGGAGTGGCGGAAGAGACCCAGTACTTC	CASSGRLAGVAEETQYF
TRBV6-4	few	TRBJ2-6	-	TGTGCCAGCAACAACACCGACTCTGGGGCCAACGTCCTGACTTTC	CASNNTDSGANVLTF
TRBV12-3/TRBV12-4	-	TRBJ2-1	TRBD2	TGTGCCAGCAGTTCGACTAGCGGGAGGACGAATGAGCAGTTCTTC	CASSSTSGRTNEQFF
TRBV20-1	many	TRBJ1-2	-	TGCAGTCCGGAGGTCGGAAACGGTGCTAACTATGGCTACACCTTC	CSPEVGNGANYGYTF